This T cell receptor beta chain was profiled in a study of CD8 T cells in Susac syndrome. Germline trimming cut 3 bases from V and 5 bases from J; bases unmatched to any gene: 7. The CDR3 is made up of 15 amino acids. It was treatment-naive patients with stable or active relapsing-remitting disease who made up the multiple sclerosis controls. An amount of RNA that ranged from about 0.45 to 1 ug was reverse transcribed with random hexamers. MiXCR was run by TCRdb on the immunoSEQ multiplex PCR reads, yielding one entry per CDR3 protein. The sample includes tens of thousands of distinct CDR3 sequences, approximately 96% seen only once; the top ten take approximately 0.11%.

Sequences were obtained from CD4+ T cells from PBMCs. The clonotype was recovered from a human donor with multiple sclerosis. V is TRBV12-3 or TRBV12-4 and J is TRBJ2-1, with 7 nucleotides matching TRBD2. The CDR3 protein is CASSFGRARDNEQFF. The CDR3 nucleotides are TGTGCCAGCAGTTTTGGGAGGGCCCGCGACAATGAGCAGTTCTTC.